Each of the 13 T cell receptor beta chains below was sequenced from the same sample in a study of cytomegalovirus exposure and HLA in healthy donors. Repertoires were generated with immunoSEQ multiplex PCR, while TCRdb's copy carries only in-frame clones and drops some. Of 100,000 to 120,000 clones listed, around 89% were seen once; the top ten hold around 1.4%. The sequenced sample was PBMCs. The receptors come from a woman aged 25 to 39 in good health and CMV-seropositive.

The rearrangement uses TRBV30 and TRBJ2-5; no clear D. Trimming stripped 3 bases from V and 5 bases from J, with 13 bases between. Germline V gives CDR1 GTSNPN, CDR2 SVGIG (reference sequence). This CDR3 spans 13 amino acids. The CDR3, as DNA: TGTGCCTGGAGCCTAGGTCTCGGCGAGACCCAGTACTTC. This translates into CAWSLGLGETQYF.

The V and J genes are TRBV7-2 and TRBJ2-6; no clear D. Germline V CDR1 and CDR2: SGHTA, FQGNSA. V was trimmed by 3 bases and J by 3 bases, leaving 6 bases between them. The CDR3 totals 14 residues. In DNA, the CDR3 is TGTGCCAGCAGCTTCAGCGTTGGGGCCAACGTCCTGACTTTC. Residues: CASSFSVGANVLTF.

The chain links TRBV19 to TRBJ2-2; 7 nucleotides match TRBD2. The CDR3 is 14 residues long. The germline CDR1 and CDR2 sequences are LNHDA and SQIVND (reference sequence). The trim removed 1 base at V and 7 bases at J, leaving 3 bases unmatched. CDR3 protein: CASSIGGGGGELFF. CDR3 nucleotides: TGTGCCAGTAGTATAGGCGGGGGTGGCGGGGAGCTGTTTTTT.

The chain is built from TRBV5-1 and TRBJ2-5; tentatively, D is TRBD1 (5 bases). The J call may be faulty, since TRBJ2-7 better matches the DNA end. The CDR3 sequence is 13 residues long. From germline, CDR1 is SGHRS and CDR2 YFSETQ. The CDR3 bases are TGCGCCAGCAGCTTGCAGGGCATGGACGAGCAGTACTTC. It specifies CASSLQGMDEQYF.

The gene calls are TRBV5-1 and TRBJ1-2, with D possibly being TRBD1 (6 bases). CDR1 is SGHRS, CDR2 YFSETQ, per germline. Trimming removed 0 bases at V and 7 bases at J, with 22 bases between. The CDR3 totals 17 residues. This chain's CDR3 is CASSLATGGGIFPGYTF. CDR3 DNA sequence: TGCGCCAGCAGCTTGGCCACGGGGGGCGGAATTTTCCCTGGCTACACCTTC.

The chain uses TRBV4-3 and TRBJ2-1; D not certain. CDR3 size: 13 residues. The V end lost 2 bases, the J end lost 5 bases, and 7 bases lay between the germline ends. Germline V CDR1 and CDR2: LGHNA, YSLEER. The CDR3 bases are TGCGCCAGCAGCCAACAGGATCACAATGAGCAGTTCTTC. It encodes CASSQQDHNEQFF.

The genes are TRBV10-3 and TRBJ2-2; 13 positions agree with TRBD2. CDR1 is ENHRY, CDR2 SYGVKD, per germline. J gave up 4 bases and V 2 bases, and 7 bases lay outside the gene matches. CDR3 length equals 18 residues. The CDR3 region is CAISEPGLAGIGTGELFF. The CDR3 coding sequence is TGTGCCATCAGTGAGCCGGGACTAGCGGGAATCGGCACCGGGGAGCTGTTTTTT.

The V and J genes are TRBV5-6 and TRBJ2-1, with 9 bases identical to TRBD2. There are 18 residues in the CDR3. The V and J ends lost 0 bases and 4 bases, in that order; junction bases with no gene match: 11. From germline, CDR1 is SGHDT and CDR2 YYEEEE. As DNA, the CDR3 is TGTGCCAGCAGCTTGGGGTTGGTGGGTCTAGCGGGATACAATGAGCAGTTCTTC. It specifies CASSLGLVGLAGYNEQFF.

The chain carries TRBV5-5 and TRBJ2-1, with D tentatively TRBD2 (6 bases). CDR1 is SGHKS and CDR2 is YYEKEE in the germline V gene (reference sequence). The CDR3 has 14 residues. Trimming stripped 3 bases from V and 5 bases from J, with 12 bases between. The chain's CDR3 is CASSSTSYDNEQFF. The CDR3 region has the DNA TGTGCCAGCAGCTCGACTAGTTATGACAATGAGCAGTTCTTC.

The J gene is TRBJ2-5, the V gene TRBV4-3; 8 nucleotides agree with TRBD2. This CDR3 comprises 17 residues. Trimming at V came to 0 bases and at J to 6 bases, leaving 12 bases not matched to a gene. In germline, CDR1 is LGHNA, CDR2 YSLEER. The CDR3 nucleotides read TGCGCCAGCAGCCAAGATCATCGGAGCGGGGGAACGAAGACCCAGTACTTC. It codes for CASSQDHRSGGTKTQYF.

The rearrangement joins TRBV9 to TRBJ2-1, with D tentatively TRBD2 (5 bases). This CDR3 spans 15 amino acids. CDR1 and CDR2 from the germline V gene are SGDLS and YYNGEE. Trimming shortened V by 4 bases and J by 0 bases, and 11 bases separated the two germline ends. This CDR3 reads CASSPASFSYNEQFF. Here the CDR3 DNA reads TGTGCCAGCAGCCCTGCTAGCTTCTCCTACAATGAGCAGTTCTTC.

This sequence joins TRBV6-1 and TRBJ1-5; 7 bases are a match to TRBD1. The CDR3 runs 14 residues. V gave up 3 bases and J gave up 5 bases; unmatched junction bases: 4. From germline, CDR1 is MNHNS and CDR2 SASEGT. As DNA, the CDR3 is TGTGCCAGCAGTGAGGCAGGGGGTGATCAGCCCCAGCATTTT. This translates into CASSEAGGDQPQHF.

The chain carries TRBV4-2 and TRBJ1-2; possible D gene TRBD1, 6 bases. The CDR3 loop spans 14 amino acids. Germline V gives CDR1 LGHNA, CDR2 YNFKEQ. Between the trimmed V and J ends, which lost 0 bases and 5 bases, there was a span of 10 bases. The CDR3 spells CASSQDRGKYGYTF. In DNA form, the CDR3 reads TGTGCCAGCAGCCAAGACAGGGGAAAGTATGGCTACACCTTC.